A selection of T cell receptor beta chains follows, all from one sample in a study of T cell responses to AZD1222 COVID-19 vaccine. Measured with immunoSEQ multiplex PCR; TCRdb has only the in-frame clones, and not every one. The top ten hold roughly 13% of the sample, which has approximately 100,000 clones, 88% seen once. The material sequenced was peripheral blood, taken on day 0 of MenACWY control vaccination. Receptors were obtained from an adult in good health. Each CDR3 is given with its conserved first and last residue. The order of the fields is V gene, J gene, D gene, clone size, CDR3 DNA, CDR3 protein. A D gene is named only where the DNA matches it firmly. Where a row states a size, it is once, few, many or the class of an expanded clone; other rows omit it.

v_gene: TRBV6-2/TRBV6-3
j_gene: TRBJ1-5
d_gene: -
abundance: -
CDR3nt: TGTGCCAGCAGTTACTCGGGCAGGTTTCAGCCCCAGCATTTT
CDR3aa: CASSYSGRFQPQHF

v_gene: TRBV7-2
j_gene: TRBJ2-3
d_gene: -
abundance: -
CDR3nt: TGTGCCAGCAGCTCCCAGTCGGGGGCGACAGATACGCAGTATTTT
CDR3aa: CASSSQSGATDTQYF

v_gene: TRBV30
j_gene: TRBJ2-5
d_gene: TRBD2
abundance: -
CDR3nt: TGTGCCTGTTCCGCGGGGGATCAAGAGACCCAGTACTTC
CDR3aa: CACSAGDQETQYF

v_gene: TRBV27
j_gene: TRBJ1-6
d_gene: TRBD1
abundance: -
CDR3nt: TGTGCCAGCAGAGGGACAGGGAACTCCTATAATTCACCCCTCCACTTT
CDR3aa: CASRGTGNSYNSPLHF

v_gene: TRBV29-1
j_gene: TRBJ2-7
d_gene: TRBD2
abundance: -
CDR3nt: TGCAGCACAAGGACTAGCGGCTCCTACGAGCAGTACTTC
CDR3aa: CSTRTSGSYEQYF

v_gene: TRBV19
j_gene: TRBJ2-5
d_gene: -
abundance: -
CDR3nt: TGTGCCAGTAGTATAACTAGATGGAGAGAGACCCAGTACTTC
CDR3aa: CASSITRWRETQYF

v_gene: TRBV24-1
j_gene: TRBJ2-7
d_gene: -
abundance: -
CDR3nt: TGTGCCACCAGTGACTCCTACTCCTACGAGCAGTACTTC
CDR3aa: CATSDSYSYEQYF

v_gene: TRBV28
j_gene: TRBJ2-2
d_gene: -
abundance: -
CDR3nt: TGTGCCAGCAGTTTCTCCTCAACCGGGGAGCTGTTTTTT
CDR3aa: CASSFSSTGELFF

v_gene: TRBV30
j_gene: TRBJ1-1
d_gene: -
abundance: -
CDR3nt: TGTGCCTGGAGCCTAGGGGTGAACACTGAAGCTTTCTTT
CDR3aa: CAWSLGVNTEAFF

v_gene: TRBV21-1
j_gene: TRBJ2-2
d_gene: -
abundance: few
CDR3nt: TGTGCCAGCACCAACAGGGGGCAAACCGGGGAGCTGTTTTTT
CDR3aa: CASTNRGQTGELFF

v_gene: TRBV6-5
j_gene: TRBJ1-1
d_gene: TRBD1
abundance: -
CDR3nt: TGTGCCACCTACAGGGGGTACACTGAAGCTTTCTTT
CDR3aa: CATYRGYTEAFF

v_gene: TRBV11-2
j_gene: TRBJ2-1
d_gene: TRBD2
abundance: -
CDR3nt: TGTGCCAGCAGCTTCTCCGGGAGGAGCGACAATGAGCAGTTCTTC
CDR3aa: CASSFSGRSDNEQFF

v_gene: TRBV6-5
j_gene: TRBJ1-3
d_gene: -
abundance: -
CDR3nt: TGTGCCAGCAGGGCACCATCTGGAAACACCATATATTTT
CDR3aa: CASRAPSGNTIYF

v_gene: TRBV4-3
j_gene: TRBJ1-2
d_gene: -
abundance: -
CDR3nt: TGCGCCAGCAGCCAAGATGGCCCTTTCGGCTATGGCTACACCTTC
CDR3aa: CASSQDGPFGYGYTF

v_gene: TRBV7-3
j_gene: TRBJ1-2
d_gene: TRBD1
abundance: -
CDR3nt: TGTGCCAGCAGCCGACAGGGGGCCTATGGCTACACCTTC
CDR3aa: CASSRQGAYGYTF

v_gene: TRBV18
j_gene: TRBJ2-5
d_gene: -
abundance: -
CDR3nt: TGTGCCAGCTCCGAAACGGTCGTGGAGACCCAGTACTTC
CDR3aa: CASSETVVETQYF

v_gene: TRBV24-1
j_gene: TRBJ2-1
d_gene: -
abundance: -
CDR3nt: TGTGCCACCAGTGAACCGGGACAAGCCTACAATGAGCAGTTCTTC
CDR3aa: CATSEPGQAYNEQFF

v_gene: TRBV6-5
j_gene: TRBJ2-7
d_gene: TRBD1
abundance: few
CDR3nt: TGTGCCAGCAGCCGACAGGGGGACAAATCCTACGAGCAGTACTTC
CDR3aa: CASSRQGDKSYEQYF

v_gene: TRBV11-3
j_gene: TRBJ2-7
d_gene: -
abundance: -
CDR3nt: TGTGCCAGCAGCTTAACCCCGAGCTCCTACGAGCAGTACTTC
CDR3aa: CASSLTPSSYEQYF

v_gene: TRBV10-1
j_gene: TRBJ2-7
d_gene: -
abundance: -
CDR3nt: TGCGCCAGCAGTGAAAGCGGCTCAAGTAGTGCAATCGGAGCGCAGTACTTC
CDR3aa: CASSESGSSSAIGAQYF

v_gene: TRBV4-1
j_gene: TRBJ1-5
d_gene: -
abundance: -
CDR3nt: TGCGCCAGCAGCCAAGGCAATAGCAATCAGCCCCAGCATTTT
CDR3aa: CASSQGNSNQPQHF

v_gene: TRBV6-2/TRBV6-3
j_gene: TRBJ2-1
d_gene: -
abundance: -
CDR3nt: TGTGCCAGCAGTTACTCAGGGGCTCCCTACAATGAGCAGTTCTTC
CDR3aa: CASSYSGAPYNEQFF

v_gene: TRBV6-6
j_gene: TRBJ2-3
d_gene: -
abundance: -
CDR3nt: TGTGCCAGCAGTCTACAGGGATTGGGCACAGATACGCAGTATTTT
CDR3aa: CASSLQGLGTDTQYF

v_gene: TRBV28
j_gene: TRBJ1-1
d_gene: TRBD1
abundance: -
CDR3nt: TGTGCCAGCAGTCCAGGGACAGGGGGAACTGAAGCTTTCTTT
CDR3aa: CASSPGTGGTEAFF

v_gene: TRBV6-2/TRBV6-3
j_gene: TRBJ1-6
d_gene: -
abundance: -
CDR3nt: TGTGCCAGCAGTTACGGGAATAATTCACCCCTCCACTTT
CDR3aa: CASSYGNNSPLHF

v_gene: TRBV7-2
j_gene: TRBJ2-2
d_gene: TRBD1
abundance: -
CDR3nt: TGTGCCAGCAGCTTAGGGGACAGGGGGCTAGGGGAGCTGTTTTTT
CDR3aa: CASSLGDRGLGELFF

v_gene: TRBV10-3
j_gene: TRBJ1-5
d_gene: -
abundance: few
CDR3nt: TGTGCCATCAGTGAGCCGGATCAGCCCCAGCATTTT
CDR3aa: CAISEPDQPQHF

v_gene: TRBV5-4
j_gene: TRBJ2-6
d_gene: -
abundance: -
CDR3nt: TGTGCCAGCAGCTTGGACAGGGCTGGGGCCAACGTCCTGACTTTC
CDR3aa: CASSLDRAGANVLTF

v_gene: TRBV2
j_gene: TRBJ2-5
d_gene: -
abundance: -
CDR3nt: TGTGCCAGCAGGGAAAGTCAAGAGACCCAGTACTTC
CDR3aa: CASRESQETQYF

v_gene: TRBV3-1/TRBV3-2
j_gene: TRBJ1-2
d_gene: TRBD1
abundance: -
CDR3nt: TGTGCCAGCAGCGAACCGGGACAGGTCTTTGGCTACACCTTC
CDR3aa: CASSEPGQVFGYTF

v_gene: TRBV28
j_gene: TRBJ2-7
d_gene: TRBD1
abundance: -
CDR3nt: TGTGCCAGTACCGGGACAGAGACTTACGAGCAGTACTTC
CDR3aa: CASTGTETYEQYF

v_gene: TRBV15
j_gene: TRBJ1-2
d_gene: -
abundance: once
CDR3nt: TGTGCCACCAGCAGAGGTCCCCCGGGGGGCTACACCTTC
CDR3aa: CATSRGPPGGYTF

v_gene: TRBV19
j_gene: TRBJ1-5
d_gene: -
abundance: -
CDR3nt: TGTGCCAGTAGTCTAAGGGGGGCAGGGAATGTCCAGCCCCAGCATTTT
CDR3aa: CASSLRGAGNVQPQHF

v_gene: TRBV7-2
j_gene: TRBJ1-5
d_gene: -
abundance: -
CDR3nt: TGTGCCAGCAGCTTAGGGGGGGCGGGCATCGGCCAGCCCCAGCATTTT
CDR3aa: CASSLGGAGIGQPQHF

v_gene: TRBV28
j_gene: TRBJ2-1
d_gene: TRBD2
abundance: -
CDR3nt: TGTGCCAGCAAGCGGGGGGCACGGGCTGAGCAGTTCTTC
CDR3aa: CASKRGARAEQFF

v_gene: TRBV7-3
j_gene: TRBJ2-1
d_gene: -
abundance: -
CDR3nt: TGTGCCAGCAGCCACTCGTGGGGCGGTGAGCAGTTCTTC
CDR3aa: CASSHSWGGEQFF

v_gene: TRBV19
j_gene: TRBJ2-7
d_gene: TRBD1
abundance: -
CDR3nt: TGTGCCAGTAGTATTCGACAGGGGGCAAACGAGCAGTACTTC
CDR3aa: CASSIRQGANEQYF

v_gene: TRBV4-2
j_gene: TRBJ2-6
d_gene: -
abundance: -
CDR3nt: TGTGCCAGCAGCCAACAGGGGTCCGATTCGTCGGGGGCCAACGTCCTGACTTTC
CDR3aa: CASSQQGSDSSGANVLTF

v_gene: TRBV30
j_gene: TRBJ1-2
d_gene: -
abundance: -
CDR3nt: TGTGCCTGGAGGGGTCGTACTTGGCAGGGCAGTGGCTACACCTTC
CDR3aa: CAWRGRTWQGSGYTF

v_gene: TRBV18
j_gene: TRBJ2-1
d_gene: -
abundance: -
CDR3nt: TGTGCCAGCTCACCAGTCCGCGGTATAAATGAGCAGTTCTTC
CDR3aa: CASSPVRGINEQFF

v_gene: TRBV5-6
j_gene: TRBJ1-2
d_gene: -
abundance: -
CDR3nt: TGTGCCAGCAGCTACGTGGGGCGGGGAGATGGCTACACCTTC
CDR3aa: CASSYVGRGDGYTF

v_gene: TRBV28
j_gene: TRBJ1-5
d_gene: -
abundance: -
CDR3nt: TGTGCCAGCAGTTTAGTCATTTCCGGTCAGCCCCAGCATTTT
CDR3aa: CASSLVISGQPQHF

v_gene: TRBV4-3
j_gene: TRBJ2-2
d_gene: TRBD1
abundance: -
CDR3nt: TGCGCCAGCAGCCAAGATCGGGACAGAAACACCGGGGAGCTGTTTTTT
CDR3aa: CASSQDRDRNTGELFF

v_gene: TRBV7-8
j_gene: TRBJ2-5
d_gene: -
abundance: -
CDR3nt: TGTGCCAGCAGCTTAGGGCTGAGGGCTCGAGAGACCCAGTACTTC
CDR3aa: CASSLGLRARETQYF

v_gene: TRBV11-1
j_gene: TRBJ2-2
d_gene: -
abundance: -
CDR3nt: TGTGCCAGCAGCTTAGCCAGGGGTACCGGGGAGCTGTTTTTT
CDR3aa: CASSLARGTGELFF

v_gene: TRBV29-1
j_gene: TRBJ2-1
d_gene: TRBD2
abundance: -
CDR3nt: TGCAGCGCAACGGGACTAGCGTATTCCTACAATGAGCAGTTCTTC
CDR3aa: CSATGLAYSYNEQFF

v_gene: TRBV27
j_gene: TRBJ2-1
d_gene: -
abundance: -
CDR3nt: TGTGCCAGCAGTTCCCTGTACAATGAGCAGTTCTTC
CDR3aa: CASSSLYNEQFF

v_gene: TRBV5-6
j_gene: TRBJ2-7
d_gene: -
abundance: -
CDR3nt: TGTGCCAGCAGTATTCGACGGATAGCCTACGAGCAGTACTTC
CDR3aa: CASSIRRIAYEQYF

v_gene: TRBV19
j_gene: TRBJ1-2
d_gene: -
abundance: -
CDR3nt: TGTGCCAGTAGTATAGCTGGGCAGAATATAGATGGCTACACCTTC
CDR3aa: CASSIAGQNIDGYTF

v_gene: TRBV10-3
j_gene: TRBJ1-3
d_gene: -
abundance: -
CDR3nt: TGTGCCATCAGTGAGTCTAGGAGCTCTGGAAACACCATATATTTT
CDR3aa: CAISESRSSGNTIYF

v_gene: TRBV30
j_gene: TRBJ2-7
d_gene: TRBD2
abundance: -
CDR3nt: TGTGCCTGGAAAGCTAGCGGGGGCTCTTACGAGCAGTACTTC
CDR3aa: CAWKASGGSYEQYF

v_gene: TRBV7-2
j_gene: TRBJ1-2
d_gene: -
abundance: -
CDR3nt: TGTGCCAGCAGCCCCTCGACCGGGACGTACTATGGCTACACCTTC
CDR3aa: CASSPSTGTYYGYTF

v_gene: TRBV19
j_gene: TRBJ1-6
d_gene: TRBD1
abundance: -
CDR3nt: TGTGCCAGTAGTACGGGAGGGGGCGGATATAATTCACCCCTCCACTTT
CDR3aa: CASSTGGGGYNSPLHF

v_gene: TRBV7-8
j_gene: TRBJ2-5
d_gene: -
abundance: -
CDR3nt: TGTGCCAGCAGCTTAACGAGGGCGCGCCGGGAGACCCAGTACTTC
CDR3aa: CASSLTRARRETQYF

v_gene: TRBV13
j_gene: TRBJ2-4
d_gene: TRBD1
abundance: -
CDR3nt: TGTGCCAGCAGCTCCCAGACAGGGGCAGACATTCAGTACTTC
CDR3aa: CASSSQTGADIQYF

v_gene: TRBV25-1
j_gene: TRBJ2-7
d_gene: TRBD2
abundance: -
CDR3nt: TGTGCCAGCAGTGGAAGGACTAGCGGGAGCTACGAGCAGTACTTC
CDR3aa: CASSGRTSGSYEQYF

v_gene: TRBV9
j_gene: TRBJ2-1
d_gene: TRBD2
abundance: -
CDR3nt: TGTGCCAGCAGCCACTCCGGGACTAGCGGTGACAATGAGCAGTTCTTC
CDR3aa: CASSHSGTSGDNEQFF